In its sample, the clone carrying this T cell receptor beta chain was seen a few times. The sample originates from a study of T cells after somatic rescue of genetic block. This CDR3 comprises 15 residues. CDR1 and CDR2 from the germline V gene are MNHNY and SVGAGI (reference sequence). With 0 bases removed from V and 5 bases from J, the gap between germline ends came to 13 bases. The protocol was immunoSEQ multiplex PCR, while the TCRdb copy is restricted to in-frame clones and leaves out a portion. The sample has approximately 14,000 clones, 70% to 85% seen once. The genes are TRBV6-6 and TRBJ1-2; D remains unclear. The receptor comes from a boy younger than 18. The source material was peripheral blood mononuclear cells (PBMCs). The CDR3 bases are TGTGCCAGCAGTTACTCGAATGGTCAGGTGTATGGCTACACCTTC. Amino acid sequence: CASSYSNGQVYGYTF.